The 15 T cell receptor beta chains presented below share a single source sample, sequenced in a study of cytomegalovirus exposure and HLA in healthy donors. Clones were read by immunoSEQ multiplex PCR, and TCRdb kept only the in-frame ones, dropping some. The data show around 74,000 clones, about 82% seen once. The sequenced sample consisted of PBMCs. The receptors were sampled from a man aged 30 to 45 in good health and CMV-seronegative.

The chain has TRBV18 and TRBJ1-1; TRBD1 might be the D (5 bases). The V end was cut by 3 bases, the J end by 5 bases, with 16 bases between. The germline CDR1 and CDR2 sequences are KGHSH and LQKENI. The CDR3 runs to 15 residues. CDR3 amino acids: CASSPVQSGQTEAFF. CDR3 nucleotides: TGTGCCAGCTCACCGGTTCAGTCAGGGCAAACTGAAGCTTTCTTT.

The chain joins TRBV11-2 to TRBJ1-5; unclear D gene. Germline V gene data show CDR1 as SGHAT and CDR2 as FQNNGV. V was shortened by 5 bases and J by 1 base, with 12 bases between the two germline ends. The CDR3 sequence is 15 residues long. CDR3 sequence: CASSALTGSNQPQHF. Here the CDR3 DNA reads TGTGCCAGCAGCGCATTGACGGGGAGCAATCAGCCCCAGCATTTT.

This sequence joins TRBV15 and TRBJ2-2; a possible D gene is TRBD2 (5 bases). The length of the CDR3 is 18 residues. The V gene lost 0 bases and the J gene lost 5 bases, with 19 bases spanning the gap. Germline V lookup: CDR1 LNHNV, CDR2 YYDKDF (reference sequence). CDR3 DNA: TGTGCCACCAGCAGAGATAAGAAATGGCACCCGGGGACCGGGGAGCTGTTTTTT. Protein sequence: CATSRDKKWHPGTGELFF.

V usage is TRBV6-6 and J usage is TRBJ2-2; 7 bases are a match to TRBD1. After removal of 9 bases from V and 2 bases from J, the junction contained 9 bases not matched to a gene. Germline V CDR1 and CDR2: MNHNY, SVGAGI (reference sequence). This CDR3 contains 15 residues. The CDR3 protein is CASTYGQVNTGELFF. CDR3 nucleotide sequence: TGTGCCAGTACCTATGGACAGGTCAACACCGGGGAGCTGTTTTTT.

The genes are TRBV4-2 and TRBJ2-5, with 10 bases identical to TRBD2. The CDR3 is 17 amino acids. Germline trimming cut 2 bases from V and 4 bases from J; bases unmatched to any gene: 10. Germline loops: CDR1 LGHNA, CDR2 YNFKEQ. The CDR3 nucleotides read TGTGCCAGCAGCCAATCTTCAATAGCGGGGGGACGAGAGACCCAGTACTTC. Translated, it gives CASSQSSIAGGRETQYF.

This clone was seen only a few times. V and J are TRBV6-7 and TRBJ2-7; D is perhaps TRBD1 (6 bases). TRBV6-7 is annotated as an ORF whose role is uncertain. CDR3 length: 13 amino acids. Trimming pared 10 bases from V and 0 bases from J, leaving 13 bases between. CDR3 nucleotides: TGTGCCAACGGACAGCCTCTCTCCTACGAGCAGTACTTC. Its protein product is CANGQPLSYEQYF.

The V and J genes are TRBV5-5 and TRBJ1-2; no firm D call. The CDR3 consists of 15 residues. V was clipped by 3 bases and J by 4 bases, with 16 bases between them. The germline V gene encodes CDR1 SGHKS and CDR2 YYEKEE (reference sequence). CDR3 DNA: TGTGCCAGCAGCTCCTATCTGCTGGAGATCTATGGCTACACCTTC. Its translation: CASSSYLLEIYGYTF. Combining the CDR3 with reference TRBV5-5 and TRBJ1-2 gives the whole variable domain DAGVTQSPTHLIKTRGQQVTLRCSPISGHKSVSWYQQVLGQGPQFIFQYYEKEERGRGNFPDRFSARQFPNYSSELNVNALLLGDSALYLCASSSYLLEIYGYTFGSGTRLTVV.

This rearrangement joins TRBV9 to TRBJ2-7; TRBD1 matches at 9 bases. The V gene's germline CDR1 is SGDLS and CDR2 YYNGEE. CDR3 size: 16 residues. J gave up 3 bases and V 0 bases, and 7 bases lay outside the gene matches. CDR3 sequence: CASSVAEGQGRYEQYF. The CDR3 DNA sequence: TGTGCCAGCAGCGTAGCTGAAGGACAGGGGCGCTACGAGCAGTACTTC.

The chain uses TRBV18 and TRBJ2-7; possible D gene TRBD1, 5 bases. Trimming took 6 bases from V and 3 from J, leaving 12 bases between them. The germline V gene encodes CDR1 KGHSH and CDR2 LQKENI. This CDR3 is built from 13 residues. The CDR3 protein is CASSPGQSYEQYF. CDR3 in DNA: TGTGCCAGCTCCCCCGGACAAAGCTACGAGCAGTACTTC.

In its sample, this clone was seen a few times. The V and J genes are TRBV16 and TRBJ1-1; no clear D. Trimming cost V 4 bases and J 6 bases, with 9 bases left between them. From germline, CDR1 is KGHSY and CDR2 FQNENV. This CDR3 is 12 amino acids long. CDR3 in DNA: TGTGCCAGCAGCCTCTCCGTATCTGAAGCTTTCTTT. Its protein is CASSLSVSEAFF.

The chain has TRBV18 and TRBJ2-7; D may be TRBD1 (6 bases). Looked up from germline, CDR1 is KGHSH and CDR2 is LQKENI. The CDR3 has 15 amino acids. Trimming pared 2 bases from V and 6 bases from J, leaving 17 bases between. The CDR3 loop is CASSPNQQGGSEQYF. The CDR3 nucleotides read TGTGCCAGCTCACCAAATCAACAGGGTGGTTCCGAGCAGTACTTC.

This clone was recorded at least ten times. The chain uses TRBV19 and TRBJ1-5; 9 nucleotides match TRBD1. V was pared by 3 bases and J by 3 bases, with 3 bases of the junction left unmatched. This CDR3 region has 15 residues. CDR1 LNHDA and CDR2 SQIVND come from the germline V gene (reference sequence). CDR3 loop: CASSIRDRDNQPQHF. CDR3 bases: TGTGCCAGTAGTATTCGGGACAGGGACAATCAGCCCCAGCATTTT.

The rearrangement links TRBV6-1 to TRBJ1-5; 8 nucleotides match TRBD1. After removal of 2 bases from V and 2 bases from J, the junction contained 5 bases not matched to a gene. Germline V gene data show CDR1 as MNHNS and CDR2 as SASEGT. CDR3 length equals 16 residues. CDR3 region: CASSERGQGRNQPQHF. The CDR3 DNA is TGTGCCAGCAGTGAAAGAGGACAGGGTCGCAATCAGCCCCAGCATTTT.

This rearrangement joins TRBV5-1 to TRBJ2-3; D gene unclear. The CDR3 has 14 amino acids. Per the germline V gene, CDR1 is SGHRS and CDR2 is YFSETQ. Trimming took off 0 bases at V and 2 bases at J, with 7 bases between the two ends. This CDR3 reads CASSLDQNTDTQYF. The CDR3 coding sequence is TGCGCCAGCAGCTTGGATCAGAACACAGATACGCAGTATTTT.

CDR3 sequence: CASRTGIAIREKLFF. Here the CDR3 DNA reads TGTGCCAGCAGGACTGGTATTGCCATAAGGGAAAAACTGTTTTTT. The gene calls are TRBV30 and TRBJ1-4; D is unclear. Between the trimmed V and J ends, which lost 8 bases and 8 bases, there was a span of 24 bases. This CDR3 comprises 15 residues. Germline CDR1 is GTSNPN and CDR2 is SVGIG (reference sequence).